This T cell receptor (beta chain) was captured in a study of CD8+CD57+ T cells in acquired aplastic anemia. In the study overall: CD4+ and CD8+ cells, once sorted, gave DNA averaging approximately 3 ug.

This clonotype has a count of ten or more. Its target is unknown. The patients chosen for sequencing had shown expansion of CD8+CD57+ cells (detected by flow cytometry). There were no patients without severe acquired aplastic anemia. Study-wide results and caveats: Between the patient and control groups, CD8+ Simpson's diversity did not differ significantly. Around 29 shared CD8+ CDR3s appeared highly expressed within patients' immunodominant clones.

CDR3 and TCR beta VDJ profiling relied on genomic DNA as the template. TCRdb independently ran MiXCR on the reads; one entry per CDR3 protein. The sample contains around 180,000 distinct CDR3 sequences, less than 50% of which appear only once. The trim removed 4 bases at V and 3 bases at J, leaving 5 bases unmatched. The CDR3 has 14 amino acids. CDR1 is MRHNA, CDR2 SNTAGT, per germline. Source material: sorted CD4+, CD8+, or CD8+CD57+ T cells (not recorded which) from PBMCs. The receptor was isolated from a human donor with aplastic anemia. The chain recombines TRBV6-4 with TRBJ1-1; 7 bases are shared with TRBD1. The CDR3 region has the DNA TGTGCCAGCAGTGTTCGACAGGGAGACACTGAAGCTTTCTTT. Protein sequence: CASSVRQGDTEAFF.